This TCR beta chain derives from a study of monozygotic twins with inflammatory bowel disease. Broader study findings: Separate T cell subtypes could not be resolved from one another.

Concerning this clonotype itself: Its antigen is as yet unknown.

This CDR3 spans 18 amino acids. The germline gives CDR1 MNHEY, CDR2 SMNVEV (reference sequence). The TCR libraries each used total RNA (approximately 4,000 ng per library). No DNA is given; TCRdb re-called the 5' RACE reads and lists each CDR3 protein once. In total, the table holds around 410,000 distinct CDR3 sequences. This TCR was recovered from a human donor with ulcerative colitis or Crohn's disease, or a healthy co-twin of an affected twin (not recorded which). Sequenced sample: blood. The rearrangement uses TRBV27 and TRBJ2-3; TCRdb selects TRBD1, and the lack of DNA leaves this call unchecked. CDR3 protein: CASSLSTVARGYTDTQYF.